This T cell receptor (beta chain) was profiled in a study of control samples from healthy donors and cancer patients. Assay used: immunoSEQ multiplex PCR; TCRdb lists only in-frame clones, some missing. The sample has about 94,000 clones; 90% are singletons. The germline V gene has CDR1 LNHDA and CDR2 SQIVND (reference sequence). The CDR3 spans 16 residues. The V end was cut by 8 bases, the J end by 5 bases, with 19 bases between. This receptor was obtained from a woman between 18 and 30 years old in good health. The sequenced sample consisted of blood. The chain is built from TRBV19 and TRBJ1-6; tentative D call: TRBD1 (5 bases). CDR3 in DNA: TGTGCCAGTTCCCTGGGGCAGGGATGGGATAATTCACCCCTCCACTTT. Its translation is CASSLGQGWDNSPLHF.